This TCR beta chain was sequenced for a study of cytomegalovirus exposure and HLA in healthy donors. This CDR3 is 16 amino acids long. J gave up 2 bases and V 2 bases, and 5 bases lay outside the gene matches. Germline V CDR1 and CDR2: ENHRY, SYGVKD. The PCR employed 60 Vbeta primers together with 13 Jbeta primers. The repertoire was sequenced with immunoSEQ multiplex PCR; TCRdb's copy has only in-frame clones and lacks some. The sample yields some 180,000 clones, around 80% seen once. This TCR was recovered from a girl aged 10 to 17 in good health and CMV-seropositive. Sequenced input: PBMCs. The rearrangement uses TRBV10-3 and TRBJ2-5, with 10 bases identical to TRBD2. The CDR3 reads CAISERTSGLQETQYF. The DNA for the CDR3 is TGTGCCATCAGTGAGAGGACTAGCGGACTACAAGAGACCCAGTACTTC.